This is a list of T cell receptor beta chains from one sample in a study of cytomegalovirus exposure and HLA in healthy donors. Data came from immunoSEQ multiplex PCR; TCRdb stores just in-frame clones and leaves some out. The data show about 150,000 clones, approximately 77% seen once. Sequencing used PBMCs. The receptors were gathered from a middle-aged woman in good health and CMV-seronegative. CDR3s include the opening cysteine and the closing phenylalanine or tryptophan. The order of the fields is clone size, V gene, CDR3 length, J gene, CDR3 protein. Some rows have no size entry. The others give once, few or many, or a class for an expanded clone.

>.|TRBV7-9|14|TRBJ2-1
CASSRAGVGSEQFF
>few|TRBV7-3|16|TRBJ1-2
CASSLRGDEGVYGYTF
>.|TRBV7-8|13|TRBJ1-1
CASSLALTAGAFF
>.|TRBV19|12|TRBJ2-1
CASSTTYNEQFF
>.|TRBV28|14|TRBJ2-7
CASSLSTVSYEQYF
>.|TRBV2|15|TRBJ1-5
CASAFQQGGNQPQHF
>.|TRBV6-1|14|TRBJ1-1
CASYRDRVNTEAFF
>once|TRBV5-6|18|TRBJ1-2
CASSLEYRDRGRAYGYTF
>.|TRBV6-5|15|TRBJ2-7
CASSYSAGGSYEQYF
>few|TRBV21-1|14|TRBJ2-7
CASSPSRANYEQYF
>.|TRBV28|15|TRBJ1-1
CASSGMTGMATEAFF
>once|TRBV4-1|15|TRBJ2-3
CASSQEPGSTDTQYF
>.|TRBV29-1|12|.
CSVEDVVYEQYF
>.|TRBV6-1|14|TRBJ1-2
CASSELVSNYGYTF
>.|TRBV27|16|TRBJ1-3
CASSPGQGVGGNTIYF
>.|TRBV28|17|TRBJ2-5
CASTLFPGRGNQETQYF
>.|TRBV5-1|16|TRBJ2-5
CASSLSGRGPQETQYF
>.|TRBV10-3|14|TRBJ1-5
CAISDRIGEQPQHF
>once|TRBV9|15|TRBJ1-5
CASSVAGYSNQPQHF
>.|TRBV18|14|TRBJ2-3
CASSPPHATDTQYF
>.|TRBV28|17|TRBJ1-5
CASSLLFRDRPNQPQHF
>.|TRBV4-3|17|TRBJ2-1
CASSQPRQDLLNNEQFF
>.|TRBV2|14|TRBJ1-1
CALGGRDNRAEAFF
>few|TRBV28|13|TRBJ1-5
CASSFVGVGPQHF
>.|TRBV7-8|16|TRBJ1-4
CASSLVRGLGSEKLFF
>once|TRBV19|14|TRBJ1-1
CASRRGQGGISAFF
>.|TRBV2|11|TRBJ2-5
CASGSPETQYF
>.|TRBV6-5|14|TRBJ1-2
CASSYSGVGYGYTF
>.|TRBV28|13|TRBJ2-7
CASIKGQPYEQYF
>once|TRBV29-1|13|TRBJ2-7
CSVAGLAQDEQYF
>.|TRBV18|16|TRBJ1-2
CASSPRQGAEDYGYTF
>once|TRBV29-1|15|TRBJ2-3
CSVDSPAGHTDTQYF
>.|TRBV6-6|13|TRBJ2-7
CASGLGREGEQYF
>.|TRBV2|15|TRBJ1-1
CASSRTGGRNTEAFF
>.|TRBV5-6|17|TRBJ2-2
CASSHPGLPGRTGELFF
>once|TRBV7-2|18|TRBJ2-3
CASSLPTRGLRRTDTQYF
>.|TRBV5-5|15|TRBJ1-6
CASSPTELFNSPLHF
>.|TRBV5-1|14|TRBJ1-4
CASRYEGTGEKLFF
>.|TRBV28|12|TRBJ1-4
CASSLRGGKLFF
>.|TRBV4-3|15|TRBJ1-1
CASSQGIGGYTEAFF
>.|TRBV7-9|13|TRBJ1-1
CASSLMAGEEAFF
>.|TRBV5-4|18|TRBJ2-6
CASSLASGQISGANVLTF
>few|TRBV5-1|12|.
CASSSTLYEQYF
>.|TRBV30|13|TRBJ2-1
CASKAGGYNEQFF
>.|TRBV7-9|13|TRBJ1-2
CASGLDSNYGYTF
>.|TRBV10-3|15|TRBJ2-1
CAITSGQGDYNEQFF
>.|TRBV13|14|TRBJ2-5
CASSNVARDETQYF
>.|TRBV5-4|16|TRBJ2-5
CASSLVTSGSKETQYF
>.|TRBV27|15|TRBJ1-1
CASSLLGQGRTEAFF
>.|TRBV5-1|14|TRBJ1-3
CASSLEVQGNTIYF
>few|TRBV7-2|16|TRBJ1-1
CASSSSRTGVNTEAFF